This passage covers 6 T cell receptor beta chains from one sample sequenced in a study of T cells in Graves' hyperthyroidism and ophthalmopathy. RNA transcripts were the template for amplifying TCR beta CDR3 regions. HTBI primers were used for first-round RT-PCR of the TCR CDR3. TCRdb reanalysed the multiplex PCR reads using MiXCR and keeps one entry per CDR3 protein. Here the sample spans approximately 480,000 distinct CDR3 sequences, around 20% being singletons. The material sequenced was blood. Receptors were obtained from a man between 18 and 35 years old with Graves' hyperthyroidism.

V and J are TRBV27 and TRBJ1-2; D gene ambiguous. The V end was cut by 5 bases, the J end by 10 bases, with 20 bases between. The CDR3 spans 14 residues. Germline CDR1 reads MNHEY; CDR2 reads SMNVEV (reference sequence). In DNA form, the CDR3 reads TGTGCCAGCAGTACCCGGACGGGCCTTGTCGACTACACCTTC. This sequence encodes CASSTRTGLVDYTF.

The sample holds many counts of this clonotype. The rearrangement uses TRBV28 and TRBJ1-1; 9 bases fit TRBD1. V lost 2 bases to trimming and J lost 8 bases; unmatched junction nucleotides: 9. The CDR3 is 15 amino acids. CDR1 MDHEN and CDR2 SYDVKM come from the germline V gene. CDR3 loop: CASSLGDREGKEAFF. CDR3 nucleotide sequence: TGTGCCAGCAGTTTAGGGGACAGGGAAGGGAAAGAAGCTTTCTTT.

This clonotype appeared a few times. The chain employs TRBV6-1 and TRBJ1-3, with unresolved D. Germline V gene sequence: CDR1 MNHNS, CDR2 SASEGT. With 7 bases removed from V and 8 bases from J, the gap between germline ends came to 12 bases. CDR3 length: 12 residues. CDR3 nucleotides: TGTGCCAGCAAGACGGAAAGTTACACCATATATTTT. Translating gives CASKTESYTIYF.

This clonotype occurred once. The V and J genes are TRBV20-1 and TRBJ2-7; D is possibly TRBD1 (5 bases). This CDR3 is built from 14 residues. Germline V gene sequence: CDR1 DFQATT, CDR2 SNEGSKA (reference sequence). V was trimmed by 0 bases and J by 3 bases, leaving 12 bases between them. The CDR3 is CSARDLQADYEQYF. CDR3 sequence (DNA): TGCAGTGCTAGAGATCTACAGGCCGACTACGAGCAGTACTTC.

This clonotype was found many times. The chain employs TRBV28 and TRBJ2-5; the match to TRBD1 covers 7 bases. Germline V gene sequence: CDR1 MDHEN, CDR2 SYDVKM. The CDR3 covers 14 residues. The junction had 9 bases not matched to a gene; V was cut back by 7 bases and J by 4 bases. The CDR3 nucleotides are TGTGCCAGCAAAAGCAGGGGGTTGGCAGAGACCCAGTACTTC. This translates into CASKSRGLAETQYF.

This clonotype has a handful of counts. V usage is TRBV6-5 and J usage is TRBJ2-7; TRBD2 aligns across 8 bases. J lost 4 bases, V lost 0 bases, and 8 bases had no gene match. The germline V gene has CDR1 MNHEY and CDR2 SVGAGI. The CDR3 covers 16 residues. In nucleotides, the CDR3 is TGTGCCAGCAGTTACTCTCTAGCGGGCCTGAGGTACGAGCAGTACTTC. Translated, it gives CASSYSLAGLRYEQYF.